This TCR beta chain derives from a study of blood T cell repertoires in COVID-19. Generated by immunoSEQ multiplex PCR, the TCRdb table keeps only in-frame clones and is missing some. The sample carries a few hundred thousand clones, roughly four fifths recorded once. Trimming removed 2 bases from V and 9 bases from J; junction bases left unmatched: 4. CDR3 size: 14 residues. Germline CDR1 reads SGHVS; CDR2 reads FQNEAQ. The specimen was PBMCs or T cells enriched from blood (not recorded which). This clonotype originated in a man over 45 who had recovered from COVID-19. The chain employs TRBV7-8 and TRBJ1-6; 7 bases align to TRBD1. The CDR3 spells CASSLWDSSSPLHF. DNA of the CDR3: TGTGCCAGCAGCTTATGGGACAGTAGTTCACCCCTCCACTTT.